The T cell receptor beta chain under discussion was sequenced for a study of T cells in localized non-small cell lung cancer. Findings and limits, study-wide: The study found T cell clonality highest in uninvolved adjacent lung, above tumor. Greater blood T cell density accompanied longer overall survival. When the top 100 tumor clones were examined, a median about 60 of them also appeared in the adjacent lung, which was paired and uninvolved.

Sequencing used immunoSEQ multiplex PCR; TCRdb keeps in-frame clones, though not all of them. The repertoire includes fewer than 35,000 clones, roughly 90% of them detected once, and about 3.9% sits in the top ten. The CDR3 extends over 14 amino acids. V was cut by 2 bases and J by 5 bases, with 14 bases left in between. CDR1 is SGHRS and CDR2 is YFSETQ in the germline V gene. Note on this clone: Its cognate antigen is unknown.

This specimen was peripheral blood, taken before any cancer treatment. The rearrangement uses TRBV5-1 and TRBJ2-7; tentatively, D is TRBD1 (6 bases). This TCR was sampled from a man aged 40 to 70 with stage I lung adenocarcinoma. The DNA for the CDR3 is TGCGCCAGCAGCTTTGGACAGTTCCTGAACGAGCAGTACTTC. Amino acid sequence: CASSFGQFLNEQYF. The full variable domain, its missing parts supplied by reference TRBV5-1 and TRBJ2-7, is KAGVTQTPRYLIKTRGQQVTLSCSPISGHRSVSWYQQTPGQGLQFLFEYFSETQRNKGNFPGRFSGRQFSNSRSEMNVSTLELGDSALYLCASSFGQFLNEQYFGPGTRLTVT.